The 11 T cell receptor beta chains below were found in one sample sequenced in a study of graft-versus-host responses after intestinal transplantation. Sequenced by immunoSEQ multiplex PCR; TCRdb stores in-frame clones only, minus some. In the table there are around 100,000 clones, 90% to 95% of which are singletons. For these receptors, no antigen is known. The sequenced sample was unstimulated CD4+ T cells sorted from spleen or lymph node cells, obtained before transplant. The receptors derive from a human donor who was the organ donor for an intestinal transplant.

The chain has TRBV2 and TRBJ1-2; D perhaps matches TRBD1 (5 bases). This CDR3 region has 16 residues. V shed 4 bases and J shed 3 bases, with 18 bases lying between them. Germline V lookup: CDR1 SNHLY, CDR2 FYNNEI. CDR3 sequence reads: CASSVAETVLDYGYTF. The CDR3 DNA reads TGTGCCAGCAGTGTGGCGGAGACAGTTTTGGACTATGGCTACACCTTC.

The rearrangement links TRBV2 to TRBJ2-7; a weak D match, TRBD2 (6 bases). The V gene's germline CDR1 is SNHLY and CDR2 FYNNEI. Trimming took 0 bases from V and 7 from J, leaving 22 bases between them. The CDR3 length is 17 residues. CDR3 sequence reads: CASSEAGTWQGGREQYF. DNA of the CDR3: TGTGCCAGCAGTGAAGCTGGAACGTGGCAGGGAGGAAGGGAGCAGTACTTC.

This chain connects TRBV7-9 to TRBJ1-1; D may be TRBD1 (6 bases). CDR3 length equals 13 residues. CDR1 is SEHNR and CDR2 is FQNEAQ in the germline V gene (reference sequence). Trimming left V 8 bases short and J 0 bases short, with 10 bases between. CDR3: CASLRGLNTEAFF. CDR3 coding DNA: TGTGCCAGCCTCAGGGGATTGAACACTGAAGCTTTCTTT.

The chain couples TRBV10-3 to TRBJ1-2; 12 positions match TRBD1. CDR1 ENHRY and CDR2 SYGVKD come from the germline V gene. The CDR3 is 16 amino acids. Trimming took 2 bases from V and 7 from J; bases not matched to a gene: 8. CDR3 residues: CAISEPTGTGGGGYTF. The CDR3 coding sequence is TGTGCCATCAGTGAGCCTACCGGGACAGGGGGCGGTGGCTACACCTTC.

This sequence joins TRBV6-1 and TRBJ2-5, with D hard to call. The J call is doubtful: the DNA matches TRBJ2-7 better. CDR3 length: 16 amino acids. Looked up from germline, CDR1 is MNHNS and CDR2 is SASEGT. For the CDR3, the DNA is TGTGCCAGCAGTGTAAGTCTAACCTCAATCGGGTACGAGCAGTACTTC. The encoded protein is CASSVSLTSIGYEQYF.

This clone was observed once. The rearrangement links TRBV7-3 to TRBJ2-4; 9 bases fit TRBD1. Germline CDR1 is SGHTA and CDR2 is FQGTGA. V lost 5 bases, J lost 3 bases, and 8 bases stayed unmatched. The CDR3 has 16 residues. The CDR3 loop reads CASSRPGQGIKNIQYF. The CDR3 DNA sequence: TGTGCCAGCAGCCGACCGGGACAGGGAATCAAAAACATTCAGTACTTC.

The chain combines TRBV5-3 with TRBJ1-2; D not certain. TRBV5-3 is labeled an ORF, and its function is uncertain. Trimming stripped 8 bases from V and 3 bases from J, with 17 bases between. The CDR3 spans 14 residues. Here the CDR3 reads CASSPRGGHYGYTF. The CDR3 DNA reads TGTGCCAGCAGCCCCCGTGGCGGACACTATGGCTACACCTTC.

V is TRBV18 and J is TRBJ2-5, with D possibly being TRBD2 (6 bases). V shed 2 bases and J shed 2 bases, with 6 bases lying between them. The CDR3 totals 13 residues. CDR1 is KGHSH and CDR2 is LQKENI in the germline V gene. The DNA for the CDR3 is TGTGCCAGCTCACCAGGAGGGCAAGAGACCCAGTACTTC. It encodes CASSPGGQETQYF.

This chain uses TRBV25-1 with TRBJ1-3; 8 nucleotides agree with TRBD1. Germline V gene lookup returns CDR1 MGHDK and CDR2 SYGVNS. V was clipped by 5 bases and J by 4 bases; unmatched bases: 7. The CDR3 runs to 15 residues. The CDR3 DNA sequence: TGTGCCAGCAGTCGGTGGACAGGGAAGGGAAACACCATATATTTT. It codes for CASSRWTGKGNTIYF.

J is TRBJ2-3 and V is TRBV5-1; D may be TRBD2 (6 bases). The V end lost 7 bases, the J end lost 5 bases, and 20 bases lay between the germline ends. Germline V gene sequence: CDR1 SGHRS, CDR2 YFSETQ. The CDR3 has 15 residues. CDR3 nucleotides: TGCGCCAGCCTGGAAGGGGCCGGGGGAAAAGATACGCAGTATTTT. Its translation is CASLEGAGGKDTQYF.

The V and J genes are TRBV27 and TRBJ1-5; TRBD1 matches 8 bases. J lost 1 base, V lost 5 bases, and 16 bases had no gene match. The CDR3 contains 19 residues. CDR1 MNHEY and CDR2 SMNVEV come from the germline V gene (reference sequence). CDR3 nucleotide sequence: TGTGCCAGCAGTAGGTGGACAGGGACAAGGTTAAGGAGCAATCAGCCCCAGCATTTT. Protein: CASSRWTGTRLRSNQPQHF.